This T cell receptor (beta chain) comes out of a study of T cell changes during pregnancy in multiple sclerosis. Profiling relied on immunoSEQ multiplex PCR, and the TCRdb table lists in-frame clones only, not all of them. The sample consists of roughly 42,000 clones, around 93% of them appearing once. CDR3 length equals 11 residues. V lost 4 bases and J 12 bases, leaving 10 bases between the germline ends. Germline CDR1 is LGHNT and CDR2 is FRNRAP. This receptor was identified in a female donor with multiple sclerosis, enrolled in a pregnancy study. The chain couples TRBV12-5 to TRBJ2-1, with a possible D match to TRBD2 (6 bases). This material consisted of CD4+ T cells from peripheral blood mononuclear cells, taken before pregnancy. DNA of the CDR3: TGTGCTAGTGGTTCGGGACTGGCGCAGTTCTTC. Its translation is CASGSGLAQFF.